The present T cell receptor beta chain was sequenced within a study of shared clonotypes between healthy human individuals. Notes on the study in general: Shared clonotypes: 4.5% to 6% naive CD4, around 3.5% naive CD8, under 2.5% memory CD4, 0.4% memory CD8.

Germline V CDR1 and CDR2: SGHNT, YYREEE (reference sequence). The CDR3 runs to 14 residues. The V gene lost 4 bases and the J gene lost 5 bases, with 14 bases spanning the gap. Here immunoSEQ multiplex PCR was the method, and the copy in TCRdb shows in-frame clones only, minus some. The data show about 2.4 million clones, with 93% seen just once and around 0.4% held by the top ten. As to this clone: No antigen is known for it. At the DNA level, this CDR3 is encoded by other sequences in the same sample as well.

This receptor was identified in a man in his late teens or twenties in good health. Some clones in this sample may be carry-over from other donors' samples. The chain joins TRBV5-4 to TRBJ2-3; D is uncertain. Sequences were obtained from naive CD4+ T cells from PBMCs. Subset noted: CD45RA+ positively selected. CDR3 nucleotide sequence: TGTGCCAGCAGCCTAGGTGGGCGTGAAGATACGCAGTATTTT. As protein: CASSLGGREDTQYF. Looking up the rest from reference TRBV5-4 and TRBJ2-3 gives the full variable domain: ETGVTQSPTHLIKTRGQQVTLRCSSQSGHNTVSWYQQALGQGPQFIFQYYREEENGRGNFPPRFSGLQFPNYSSELNVNALELDDSALYLCASSLGGREDTQYFGPGTRLTVL.